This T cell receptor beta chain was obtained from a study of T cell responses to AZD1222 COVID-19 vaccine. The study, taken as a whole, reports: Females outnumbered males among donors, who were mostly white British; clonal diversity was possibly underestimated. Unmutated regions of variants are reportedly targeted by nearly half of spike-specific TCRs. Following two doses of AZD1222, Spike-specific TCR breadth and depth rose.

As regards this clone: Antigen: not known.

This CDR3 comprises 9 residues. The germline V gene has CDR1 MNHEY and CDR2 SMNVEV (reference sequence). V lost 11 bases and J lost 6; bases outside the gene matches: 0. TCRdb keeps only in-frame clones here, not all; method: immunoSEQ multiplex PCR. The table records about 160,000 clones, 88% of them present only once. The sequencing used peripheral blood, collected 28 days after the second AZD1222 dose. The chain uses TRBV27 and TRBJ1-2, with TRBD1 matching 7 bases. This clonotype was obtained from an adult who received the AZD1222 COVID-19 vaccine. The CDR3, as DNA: TGTGCCCAGGGGGATGGCTACACCTTC. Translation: CAQGDGYTF.